This TCR beta chain was recovered during a study of blood T cells in healthy people across ages. About the research overall: In model experiments, template switching was able to capture about one barcoded beta molecule for every two T cells that were present.

The CDR3 contains 14 residues. The germline V gene encodes CDR1 DFQATT and CDR2 SNEGSKA (reference sequence). Deletions cut 6 bases from V and 6 bases from J, with 21 bases between. This clonotype came up a few times. Every donor gave roughly 9.2 milliliters of peripheral blood. Sample-barcoded 5' priming and a J-beta primer mix drove a second PCR of 7 to 11 cycles. Through a template-switch adaptor with 12 random nucleotides, each cDNA molecule received a tag. TCRdb used MiXCR to reprocess the 5' RACE reads, holding one entry per CDR3 protein. The profile shows 1.5 million to 2 million distinct CDR3 sequences, about 31% of them singletons.

This chain uses TRBV20-1 with TRBJ2-7; tentatively, D is TRBD1 (5 bases). The source material was blood. This TCR was recovered from a woman aged 25 to 45 in good health. The CDR3 DNA sequence: TGCAGTGCCCTCAGCGTCAGGGTCTTGAGCGAGCAGTACTTC. It yields the protein CSALSVRVLSEQYF.